Following are 14 T cell receptor beta chains from one sample sequenced in a study of chemoradiotherapy in HPV16-positive cancers. This table comes from immunoSEQ multiplex PCR, and its TCRdb copy is limited to in-frame clones, with some not included. The sample includes about 1,900 clones, roughly 84% of them seen just once. This specimen consisted of tumor tissue, obtained from a patient who underwent chemoradiotherapy. These receptors were collected from a human donor with HPV-associated anogenital cancer.

This clone is a singleton in its sample. The chain carries TRBV30 and TRBJ2-2, with TRBD2 as a possible D gene (6 bases). The V and J ends lost 0 bases and 7 bases respectively, with 6 bases between them. Germline V lookup: CDR1 GTSNPN, CDR2 SVGIG (reference sequence). The CDR3 has 12 residues. The CDR3 loop reads CAWSVAGGELFF. The CDR3 DNA is TGTGCCTGGAGTGTAGCGGGCGGGGAGCTGTTTTTT.

V and J are TRBV5-1 and TRBJ2-3; D is unresolved. This CDR3 spans 13 amino acids. V lost 4 bases to trimming and J lost 2 bases, with 8 bases between them. CDR1 and CDR2 from the germline V gene are SGHRS and YFSETQ. As DNA, the CDR3 is TGCGCCAGCAGCCCACTCTCCACAGATACGCAGTATTTT. This translates into CASSPLSTDTQYF.

The chain is built from TRBV6-6 and TRBJ2-1; 7 bases match TRBD2. Germline CDR1 MNHNY, CDR2 SVGAGI (reference sequence). The CDR3 contains 16 residues. J gave up 7 bases and V 6 bases, and 15 bases lay outside the gene matches. This CDR3 is CASSPRNRHGGNEQFF. CDR3 coding DNA: TGTGCCAGCAGCCCCAGGAACCGACACGGGGGGAATGAGCAGTTCTTC.

V is TRBV6-5 and J is TRBJ1-2; 10 nucleotides agree with TRBD1. The CDR3 contains 12 residues. Germline lookup yields CDR1 MNHEY and CDR2 SVGAGI. Losses at the gene ends were 10 bases for V and 4 bases for J; bases not matched to a gene: 3. The CDR3 here is CATRTGGYGYTF. The CDR3 DNA is TGTGCCACCCGGACAGGGGGCTATGGCTACACCTTC.

The rearrangement uses TRBV6-1 and TRBJ2-7, with 8 nucleotides matching TRBD1. The V gene's germline CDR1 is MNHNS and CDR2 SASEGT. After removal of 4 bases from V and 5 bases from J, the junction contained 10 bases not matched to a gene. This CDR3 comprises 15 residues. DNA for the CDR3: TGTGCCAGCAGTGGAGATCCGGGACAGGCAAACGAGCAGTACTTC. Protein product: CASSGDPGQANEQYF.

The chain employs TRBV7-8 and TRBJ1-6; D not resolved. Germline CDR1 SGHVS, CDR2 FQNEAQ. Trimming took off 5 bases at V and 10 bases at J, with 12 bases between the two ends. CDR3 length: 13 amino acids. The DNA for the CDR3 is TGTGCCAGCAGCCCTGGCGGTTACTCACCCCTCCACTTT. Translating it yields CASSPGGYSPLHF.

This chain joins TRBV23-1 and TRBJ2-5, with 11 bases that match TRBD2. TRBV23-1 has ORF status, its function being uncertain. The CDR3 extends over 16 amino acids. Trimming at V came to 4 bases and at J to 5 bases, leaving 9 bases not matched to a gene. This chain's CDR3 is CASSRFPTSGTETQYF. In DNA, the CDR3 is TGCGCCAGCAGTCGGTTCCCGACTAGCGGGACGGAGACCCAGTACTTC.

The chain links TRBV11-3 to TRBJ2-5; D is unresolved. The CDR3 spans 12 residues. Trimming removed 0 bases at V and 5 bases at J, with 4 bases between. Germline assignment: CDR1 SGHNT and CDR2 YENEEA. The CDR3 sequence is CASSLDQETQYF. Written as DNA, the CDR3 is TGTGCCAGCAGCTTAGATCAGGAGACCCAGTACTTC.

This clone was detected once. The chain links TRBV7-2 to TRBJ2-7; tentative D call: TRBD1 (6 bases). Germline V gene sequence: CDR1 SGHTA, CDR2 FQGNSA. V dropped 5 bases and J dropped 8 bases, with 22 bases sitting between them. This CDR3 contains 15 residues. The CDR3 loop is CASSPAGQGPGKQYF. The CDR3 coding sequence is TGTGCCAGCAGCCCAGCAGGCCAGGGGCCCGGGAAGCAGTACTTC.

The chain uses TRBV29-1 and TRBJ1-1; no definite D call. Trimming took 4 bases from V and 7 from J, leaving 10 bases between them. This CDR3 has 11 residues. The V gene's germline CDR1 is SQVTM and CDR2 ANQGSEA. The CDR3 protein is CSVVFQVEAFF. CDR3 coding DNA: TGCAGCGTTGTCTTCCAGGTTGAAGCTTTCTTT.

The chain is built from TRBV18 and TRBJ1-6, with D perhaps TRBD1 (5 bases). The germline V and J ends were trimmed by 6 bases and 7 bases, with 16 bases remaining between them. The length of the CDR3 is 15 residues. The germline gives CDR1 KGHSH, CDR2 LQKENI. CDR3 loop: CASSLLTASNSPLHF. CDR3 coding DNA: TGTGCCAGCTCCCTACTGACAGCCTCAAATTCACCCCTCCACTTT.

The chain joins TRBV5-4 to TRBJ1-1, with 7 positions matching TRBD1. V gave up 2 bases and J gave up 1 base; unmatched junction bases: 8. This CDR3 is 16 amino acids long. CDR1 and CDR2 (germline): SGHNT, YYREEE (reference sequence). In nucleotides, the CDR3 is TGTGCCAGCAGCTTCCCTCTGCAGGGGGGGAACACTGAAGCTTTCTTT. Amino acid sequence: CASSFPLQGGNTEAFF. Drawing the rest from reference TRBV5-4 and TRBJ1-1, the complete variable domain is ETGVTQSPTHLIKTRGQQVTLRCSSQSGHNTVSWYQQALGQGPQFIFQYYREEENGRGNFPPRFSGLQFPNYSSELNVNALELDDSALYLCASSFPLQGGNTEAFFGQGTRLTVV.

The CDR3: CACRTGAGNTIYF. CDR3 DNA sequence: TGTGCCTGTCGGACAGGGGCTGGAAACACCATATATTTT. The J gene is TRBJ1-3, the V gene TRBV30, with 9 bases fitting TRBD1. This CDR3 spans 13 amino acids. After removal of 6 bases from V and 2 bases from J, the junction contained 2 bases not matched to a gene. Germline loops: CDR1 GTSNPN, CDR2 SVGIG (reference sequence).

Comments on this clone: Other DNA sequences in this sample translate to the same CDR3. The chain combines TRBV9 with TRBJ2-3, with D possibly being TRBD1 (6 bases). This CDR3 has 15 residues. The V gene lost 2 bases and the J gene lost 1 base, with 11 bases spanning the gap. Germline V lookup: CDR1 SGDLS, CDR2 YYNGEE. Written as DNA, the CDR3 is TGTGCCAGCAGCGTTGAACAGGGCCGCACAGATACGCAGTATTTT. As protein: CASSVEQGRTDTQYF.